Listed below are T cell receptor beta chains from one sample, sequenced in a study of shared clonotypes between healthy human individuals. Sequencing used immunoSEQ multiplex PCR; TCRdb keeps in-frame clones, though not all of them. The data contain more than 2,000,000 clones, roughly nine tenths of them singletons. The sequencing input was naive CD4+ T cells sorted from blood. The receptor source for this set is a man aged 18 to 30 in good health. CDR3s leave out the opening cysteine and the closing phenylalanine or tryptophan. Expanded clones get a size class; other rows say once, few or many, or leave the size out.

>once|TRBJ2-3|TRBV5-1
ASGGQHPVSTDTQY
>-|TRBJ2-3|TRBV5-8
ASSLEGAGGPRTDTQY
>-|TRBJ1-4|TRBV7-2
ASSGGGVNEKLF
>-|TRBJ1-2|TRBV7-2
ASSLVFGFPGQGSEGYT
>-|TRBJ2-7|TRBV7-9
ASGLFWGYEQY
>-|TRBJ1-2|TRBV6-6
ASSGAATFYGYT
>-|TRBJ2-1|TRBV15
ATSRGGELSPRF
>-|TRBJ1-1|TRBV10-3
ATAFRDDTEAF
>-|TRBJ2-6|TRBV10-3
AITEGQGNGANVLT
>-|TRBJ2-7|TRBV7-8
ASSLTGLYEQY
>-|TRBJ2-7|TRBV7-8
ASSFTDSYEQY
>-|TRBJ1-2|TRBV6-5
ASSRESGTAEDYT
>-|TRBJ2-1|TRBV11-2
ASSLAPGGLLAGGGEQF
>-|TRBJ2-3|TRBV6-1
ASKRGADTQY
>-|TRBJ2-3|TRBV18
ASSPFPSGRALGTDTQY
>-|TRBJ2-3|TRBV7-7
ASSLGGADTQY
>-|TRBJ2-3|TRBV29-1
SVEIAGGDTQY